The clone carrying this T cell receptor (beta chain) came up a few times. Regions amplified from RNA transcripts were the TCR beta CDR3 regions. First-round RT-PCR targeting the TCR CDR3 was performed with the HTBI primer set. TCRdb analysed the multiplex PCR reads with MiXCR anew, one entry per CDR3 protein. The repertoire holds 350,000 or so distinct CDR3 sequences, with about a sixth as singletons. The sample belongs to a study of T cells in Graves' hyperthyroidism and ophthalmopathy. The CDR3 covers 15 residues. The V gene lost 4 bases and the J gene lost 6 bases, with 16 bases spanning the gap. From germline, CDR1 is LGHDT and CDR2 YNNKEL (reference sequence).

The sequenced material came from blood. The J gene is TRBJ1-5, the V gene TRBV3-1, with a tentative D call TRBD1 (5 bases). The sequence derives from a woman in her 30s with Graves' hyperthyroidism that later progressed to Graves' ophthalmopathy. CDR3 sequence: CASSRHGRGGQPQHF. Here the CDR3 DNA reads TGTGCCAGCAGCCGTCACGGGCGGGGCGGTCAGCCCCAGCATTTT.